The 27 T cell receptor beta chains below come from one sample, sequenced in a study of blood T cells in healthy people across ages. Through a sample-barcoded 5' primer and a J-beta primer mix, a second PCR was run for about 7 to 12 cycles. TCRdb itself ran the 5' RACE reads through MiXCR, one entry per CDR3 protein. The table includes 600,000 or so distinct CDR3 sequences, about 28% detected once. The sequenced sample was blood. These receptors were obtained from a woman at least 80 years old in good health.

The genes are TRBV28 and TRBJ2-5, with D tentatively TRBD1 (5 bases). This CDR3 is built from 17 residues. The germline V gene has CDR1 MDHEN and CDR2 SYDVKM. Trimming pared 1 base from V and 3 bases from J, leaving 18 bases between. The DNA of the CDR3 is TGTGCCAGCAGTTTATTGGGCAGGGTAAAGGCCAAAGAGACCCAGTACTTC. Its protein is CASSLLGRVKAKETQYF.

The gene calls are TRBV12-3 or TRBV12-4 and TRBJ1-3; 9 positions agree with TRBD1. The CDR3 totals 15 residues. V lost 5 bases to trimming and J lost 4 bases; unmatched junction nucleotides: 6. The CDR3 DNA follows: TGTGCCAGCAGTCCACAGGGGGCTAGGGGAAACACCATATATTTT. Its protein product is CASSPQGARGNTIYF.

This clonotype has a count of ten or more. V is TRBV5-1 and J is TRBJ2-1, with 9 bases matching TRBD1. CDR1 is SGHRS and CDR2 is YFSETQ in the germline V gene. With V trimmed by 4 bases and J by 5 bases, 7 bases remained unmatched. The CDR3 sequence is 15 residues long. The CDR3 loop reads CASSRVGTGHNEQFF. The DNA for the CDR3 is TGCGCCAGCAGCCGGGTGGGGACAGGGCACAATGAGCAGTTCTTC.

This clonotype was detected ten times or more. The rearrangement links TRBV7-9 to TRBJ2-1; 10 positions match TRBD2. The trim removed 5 bases at V and 8 bases at J, leaving 9 bases unmatched. There are 15 residues in the CDR3. Germline V CDR1 and CDR2: SEHNR, FQNEAQ (reference sequence). The CDR3: CASSLSAGGQDEQFF. CDR3 coding DNA: TGTGCCAGCAGCCTTTCAGCGGGGGGGCAGGATGAGCAGTTCTTC.

The sample holds a few counts of this clonotype. This chain connects TRBV29-1 to TRBJ1-1; maybe TRBD1 (6 bases). Germline loops: CDR1 SQVTM, CDR2 ANQGSEA. The V end lost 6 bases, the J end lost 8 bases, and 13 bases lay between the germline ends. This CDR3 spans 11 amino acids. The CDR3 loop is CSVNRVGEAFF. The DNA for the CDR3 is TGCAGCGTAAACAGGGTGGGGGAAGCTTTCTTT.

This clonotype turned up a few times. This chain connects TRBV21-1 to TRBJ2-3; the table's D call, TRBD2, has no DNA check behind it. TRBV21-1 is recorded as a pseudogene. The CDR3 sequence is 15 residues long. The CDR3 DNA follows: TGTGCCAGCAGCACACTAGCGGGGGGTCGTGATACGCAGTATTTT. It translates to CASSTLAGGRDTQYF.

The V and J genes are TRBV20-1 and TRBJ1-5; possible D gene TRBD1, 6 bases. This CDR3 has 18 residues. V was pared by 5 bases and J by 0 bases, with 23 bases between. In germline, CDR1 is DFQATT, CDR2 SNEGSKA (reference sequence). The DNA of the CDR3 is TGCAGTGCTCAAATTCCGGGGGGGCACTCCTCTAGCAATCAGCCCCAGCATTTT. It codes for CSAQIPGGHSSSNQPQHF.

Ten or more counts support this clonotype. DNA for the CDR3: TGCAGTGCTGTAGACAGGGTGACCTACAATGAGCAGTTCTTC. It is translated as CSAVDRVTYNEQFF. This chain connects TRBV20-1 to TRBJ2-1; 7 bases line up with TRBD1. V lost 5 bases to trimming and J lost 2 bases; unmatched junction nucleotides: 6. Per the germline V gene, CDR1 is DFQATT and CDR2 is SNEGSKA (reference sequence). The CDR3 consists of 14 residues.

In its sample, this clonotype was seen a few times. This rearrangement joins TRBV28 to TRBJ1-6; D is unresolved. CDR3 length: 15 residues. Per the germline V gene, CDR1 is MDHEN and CDR2 is SYDVKM. V was clipped by 6 bases and J by 0 bases, with 9 bases between them. CDR3 loop: CASRFSSSYNSPLHF. The CDR3 DNA follows: TGTGCCAGCAGGTTCAGCAGCTCCTATAATTCACCCCTCCACTTT. Variable domain in full (rest from reference TRBV28 and TRBJ1-6): DVKVTQSSRYLVKRTGEKVFLECVQDMDHENMFWYRQDPGLGLRLIYFSYDVKMKEKGDIPEGYSVSREKKERFSLILESASTNQTSMYLCASRFSSSYNSPLHFGNGTRLTVT.

Ten or more counts support this clonotype. The chain recombines TRBV29-1 with TRBJ2-5, with no clear D. Trimming shortened V by 3 bases and J by 1 base, and 9 bases separated the two germline ends. The CDR3 is 13 amino acids. Looked up from germline, CDR1 is SQVTM and CDR2 is ANQGSEA. The CDR3 loop reads CSVDSQSQETQYF. In nucleotides, the CDR3 is TGCAGCGTTGACAGCCAGTCCCAAGAGACCCAGTACTTC.

A remark on this clonotype: Since a much larger clone is just one base distant, this may be a read error. The V and J genes are TRBV20-1 and TRBJ1-2; TRBD1 is a possible D gene (5 bases). The CDR3 length is 14 residues. Germline V gives CDR1 DFQATT, CDR2 SNEGSKA (reference sequence). Between the trimmed V and J ends, which lost 4 bases and 5 bases, there was a span of 17 bases. CDR3 protein: CSAIYRDPEYGYTF. The CDR3 coding sequence is TGCAGTGCTATTTATAGGGACCCGGAATATGGCTACACCTTC.

In its sample, this clonotype was seen many times. The rearrangement joins TRBV6-5 to TRBJ1-2; the D gene is possibly TRBD1 (5 bases). CDR3 length: 14 amino acids. Germline V gene lookup returns CDR1 MNHEY and CDR2 SVGAGI. Trimming removed 2 bases at V and 1 base at J, with 8 bases between. The DNA of the CDR3 is TGTGCCAGCAGTTACGGGGGGTATAACTATGGCTACACCTTC. Protein product: CASSYGGYNYGYTF.

In its sample, this clonotype was seen many times. The chain has TRBV28 and TRBJ2-5; D is perhaps TRBD2 (6 bases). The CDR3 has 14 amino acids. Germline CDR1 MDHEN, CDR2 SYDVKM. The ends were cut back, 5 bases at V and 2 bases at J, with 12 bases in the middle. In DNA form, the CDR3 reads TGTGCCAGCAGTGCGGGACTTAAGCAAGAGACCCAGTACTTC. It translates to CASSAGLKQETQYF.

As for this clonotype: The final CDR3 position lacks the conserved phenylalanine or tryptophan, pointing to a likely read error. J is TRBJ2-4 and V is TRBV7-2, with a weak D call TRBD1 (5 bases). Judging by the DNA end, TRBJ2-5 fits better; the J call may be wrong. The germline V gene has CDR1 SGHTA and CDR2 FQGNSA. The CDR3 is 16 residues long. The CDR3 region has the DNA TGTGCCAGCAGCTTACTTGCGACAGCTCCCGGGGAGACCCAGTACTGC. This translates into CASSLLATAPGETQYC.

At least ten counts were recorded for this clonotype. The CDR3 coding sequence is TGTGCCACCGCGTCCGGGACAGGGGGCAATAAGGGGCAGTATTTT. It codes for CATASGTGGNKGQYF. The gene calls are TRBV10-3 and TRBJ2-3, with 12 positions matching TRBD1. Germline CDR1 and CDR2: ENHRY and SYGVKD. V lost 10 bases, J lost 11 bases, and 16 bases stayed unmatched. The CDR3 sequence is 15 residues long.

In its sample, this clonotype was seen many times. This chain uses TRBV20-1 with TRBJ2-1; 11 bases agree with TRBD2. Germline lookup yields CDR1 DFQATT and CDR2 SNEGSKA (reference sequence). CDR3 length equals 13 residues. Trimming took 5 bases from V and 7 from J; bases not matched to a gene: 4. For the CDR3, the DNA is TGCAGTGCTGGTGGGACTAGCGGAAATGAGCAGTTCTTC. Translation: CSAGGTSGNEQFF.

This clonotype was found a few times. V usage is TRBV4-2 and J usage is TRBJ2-3; D remains unclear. The V end was cut by 1 base, the J end by 1 base, with 9 bases between. Germline V gene sequence: CDR1 LGHNA, CDR2 YNFKEQ. The length of the CDR3 is 15 residues. CDR3 sequence (DNA): TGTGCCAGCAGCCAAGTTGATTCGGGCACAGATACGCAGTATTTT. Translated: CASSQVDSGTDTQYF.

At least ten counts were recorded for this clonotype. The chain employs TRBV7-9 and TRBJ1-1; TRBD1 agrees at 9 bases. The CDR3 consists of 15 residues. The trim removed 6 bases at V and 3 bases at J, leaving 8 bases unmatched. Germline V gene lookup returns CDR1 SEHNR and CDR2 FQNEAQ (reference sequence). The DNA of the CDR3 is TGTGCCAGCAGTCGGGACAGGGTGGGAGACACTGAAGCTTTCTTT. It yields the protein CASSRDRVGDTEAFF.

This clonotype was recorded a few times. CDR3 DNA sequence: TGCAGTGCTATACAGGGACAGGGTTTTCATCAGCCCCAGCATTTT. Amino acids: CSAIQGQGFHQPQHF. The chain uses TRBV20-1 and TRBJ1-5; 9 bases are shared with TRBD1. V lost 4 bases to trimming and J lost 5 bases; unmatched junction nucleotides: 9. The CDR3 is 15 amino acids. Per germline, CDR1 DFQATT and CDR2 SNEGSKA (reference sequence).

This clonotype was detected many times. The rearrangement links TRBV6-1 to TRBJ1-1, with D possibly matching TRBD1 (6 bases). The V gene lost 5 bases and the J gene lost 1 base, with 11 bases spanning the gap. Per germline, CDR1 MNHNS and CDR2 SASEGT. The CDR3 is 14 residues long. CDR3 in DNA: TGTGCCAGCAGTCAGGGGCTCCCGAACACTGAAGCTTTCTTT. This encodes CASSQGLPNTEAFF.

Many counts were recorded for this clonotype. The chain links TRBV29-1 to TRBJ2-7, with 9 bases fitting TRBD1. The CDR3 is 14 amino acids. Per germline, CDR1 SQVTM and CDR2 ANQGSEA. Trimming at V came to 7 bases and at J to 2 bases, leaving 9 bases not matched to a gene. The DNA for the CDR3 is TGCAGCGCCAGCGGCTGGGACAGGGCCTACGAGCAGTACTTC. Protein: CSASGWDRAYEQYF.

Points on this clonotype: This could be a read error, since a much larger clone is one nucleotide away. This chain connects TRBV11-2 to TRBJ2-7; 11 nucleotides match TRBD1. The J call could be wrong; TRBJ2-5 is a better fit for the DNA end. This CDR3 contains 16 residues. Germline V gene data show CDR1 as SGHAT and CDR2 as FQNNGV. The DNA for the CDR3 is TGTGCCAGCAGCTTTAGCCCGGGACAGGGGGGGGAGACCCAGTACTTC. It encodes CASSFSPGQGGETQYF.

The chain uses TRBV10-3 and TRBJ2-5; D is tentatively TRBD1 or TRBD2 (5 bases each). The CDR3 totals 14 residues. With 6 bases removed from V and 1 base from J, the gap between germline ends came to 12 bases. Germline CDR1 reads ENHRY; CDR2 reads SYGVKD. Here the CDR3 reads CAIREPGPQETQYF. In nucleotides, the CDR3 is TGTGCCATCAGGGAACCGGGGCCCCAAGAGACCCAGTACTTC.

This clonotype appeared many times. This sequence joins TRBV4-2 and TRBJ1-2; 8 bases are a match to TRBD1. V lost 1 base to trimming and J lost 8 bases; unmatched junction nucleotides: 3. The germline V gene encodes CDR1 LGHNA and CDR2 YNFKEQ. The CDR3 sequence is 13 residues long. The CDR3 nucleotides read TGTGCCAGCAGCCAAGGACAGGGGCGAGGCTACACCTTC. This codes for CASSQGQGRGYTF.

As to this clonotype: Since a much larger clone is just one base distant, this may be a read error. The gene calls are TRBV7-2 and TRBJ2-3; 9 bases fit TRBD2. The CDR3 runs to 13 residues. With V trimmed by 6 bases and J by 6 bases, 4 bases remained unmatched. The germline CDR1 and CDR2 sequences are SGHTA and FQGNSA. CDR3 sequence (DNA): TGTGCCAGCAGGCTAGCGGGGTGGGATACGCAGTATTTT. This codes for CASRLAGWDTQYF.

This chain joins TRBV7-2 and TRBJ1-6; 7 nucleotides align to TRBD1. Trimming removed 7 bases from V and 0 bases from J; junction bases left unmatched: 6. This CDR3 is 16 amino acids long. Looked up from germline, CDR1 is SGHTA and CDR2 is FQGNSA. The CDR3 reads CASKRGGTSYNSPLHF. CDR3 nucleotide sequence: TGTGCCAGCAAACGAGGGGGCACCTCCTATAATTCACCCCTCCACTTT.

J is TRBJ2-5 and V is TRBV5-1; unclear D gene. The CDR3 is made up of 13 amino acids. V was clipped by 5 bases and J by 2 bases, with 10 bases between them. Germline-derived CDR1 and CDR2 are SGHRS and YFSETQ. CDR3 sequence (DNA): TGCGCCAGCAGAAACGGACCTCAAGAGACCCAGTACTTC. Residues: CASRNGPQETQYF.